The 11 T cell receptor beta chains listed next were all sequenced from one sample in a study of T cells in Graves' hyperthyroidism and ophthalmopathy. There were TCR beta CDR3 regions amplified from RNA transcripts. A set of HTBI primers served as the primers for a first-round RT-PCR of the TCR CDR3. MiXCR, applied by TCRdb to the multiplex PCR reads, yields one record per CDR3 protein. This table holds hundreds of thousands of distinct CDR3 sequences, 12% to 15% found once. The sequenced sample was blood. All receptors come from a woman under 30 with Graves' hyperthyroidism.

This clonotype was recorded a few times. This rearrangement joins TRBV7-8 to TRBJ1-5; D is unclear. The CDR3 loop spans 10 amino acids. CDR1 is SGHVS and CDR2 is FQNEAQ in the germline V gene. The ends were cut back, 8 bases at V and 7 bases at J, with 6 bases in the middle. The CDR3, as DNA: TGTGCCAGCTGTAAACAGCCCCAGCATTTT. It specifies CASCKQPQHF.

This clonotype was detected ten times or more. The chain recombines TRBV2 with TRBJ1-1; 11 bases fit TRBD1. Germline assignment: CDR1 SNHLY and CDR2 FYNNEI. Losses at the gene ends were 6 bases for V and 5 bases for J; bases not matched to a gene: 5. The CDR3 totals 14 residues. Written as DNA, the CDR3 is TGTGCCAGCAGGGGGACAGGGGGAGAGACTGAAGCTTTCTTT. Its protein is CASRGTGGETEAFF.

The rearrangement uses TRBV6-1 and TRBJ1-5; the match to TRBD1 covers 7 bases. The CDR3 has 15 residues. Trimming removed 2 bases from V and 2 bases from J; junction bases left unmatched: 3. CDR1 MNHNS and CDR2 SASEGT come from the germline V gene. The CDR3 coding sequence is TGTGCCAGCAGTGAAAACAGGGGCGGCAATCAGCCCCAGCATTTT. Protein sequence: CASSENRGGNQPQHF.

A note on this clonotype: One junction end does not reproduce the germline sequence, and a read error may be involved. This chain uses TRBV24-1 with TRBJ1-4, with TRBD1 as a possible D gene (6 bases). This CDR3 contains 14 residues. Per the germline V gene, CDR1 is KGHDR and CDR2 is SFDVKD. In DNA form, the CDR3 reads TGTGCCACCAGTCCCGGGACAAATAATGAAGAACTGTTTTTT. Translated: CATSPGTNNEELFF.

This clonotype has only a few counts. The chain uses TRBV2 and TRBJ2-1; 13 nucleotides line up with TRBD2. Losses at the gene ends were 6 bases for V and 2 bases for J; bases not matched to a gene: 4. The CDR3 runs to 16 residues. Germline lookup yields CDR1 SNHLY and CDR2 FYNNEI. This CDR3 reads CASRRLAGGTYNEQFF. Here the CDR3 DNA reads TGTGCCAGCAGGAGACTAGCGGGAGGTACCTACAATGAGCAGTTCTTC. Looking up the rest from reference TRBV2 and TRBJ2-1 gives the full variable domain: EPEVTQTPSHQVTQMGQEVILRCVPISNHLYFYWYRQILGQKVEFLVSFYNNEISEKSEIFDDQFSVERPDGSNFTLKIRSTKLEDSAMYFCASRRLAGGTYNEQFFGPGTRLTVL.

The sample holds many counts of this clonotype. The CDR3 reads CASSPHRIYGYTF. DNA of the CDR3: TGTGCCAGCTCACCGCACAGGATCTATGGCTACACCTTC. The rearrangement joins TRBV18 to TRBJ1-2; possible D gene TRBD1, 5 bases. V gave up 3 bases and J gave up 4 bases, with 9 bases separating them. Germline V gene data show CDR1 as KGHSH and CDR2 as LQKENI. The CDR3 contains 13 residues.

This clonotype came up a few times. CDR3 region: CASRGGASGYYNEQFF. In DNA, the CDR3 is TGTGCCAGTCGGGGGGGGGCTAGCGGTTACTACAATGAGCAGTTCTTC. The chain uses TRBV19 and TRBJ2-1, with 8 bases fitting TRBD2. This CDR3 has 16 amino acids. Looked up from germline, CDR1 is LNHDA and CDR2 is SQIVND (reference sequence). Germline trimming cut 8 bases from V and 3 bases from J; bases unmatched to any gene: 12.

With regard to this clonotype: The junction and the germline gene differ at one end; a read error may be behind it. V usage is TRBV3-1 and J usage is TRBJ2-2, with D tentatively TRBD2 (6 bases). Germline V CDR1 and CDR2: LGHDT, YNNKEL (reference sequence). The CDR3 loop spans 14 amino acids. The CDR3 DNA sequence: TGTGCTAGCACATCGGGGGAGGACACCGGGGAGCTGCTTTTT. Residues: CASTSGEDTGELLF.

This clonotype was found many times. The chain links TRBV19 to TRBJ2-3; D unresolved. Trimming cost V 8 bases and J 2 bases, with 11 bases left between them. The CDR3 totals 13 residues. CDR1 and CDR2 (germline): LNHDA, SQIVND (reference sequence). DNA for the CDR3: TGTGCCAGTGGGCAGGTCGTCACAGATACGCAGTATTTT. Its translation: CASGQVVTDTQYF.

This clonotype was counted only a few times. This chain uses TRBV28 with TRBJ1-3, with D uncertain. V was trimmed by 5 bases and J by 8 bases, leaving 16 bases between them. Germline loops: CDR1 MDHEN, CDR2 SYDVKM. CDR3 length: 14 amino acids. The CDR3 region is CASSGSGVTDTIYF. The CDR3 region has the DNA TGTGCCAGCAGTGGTTCCGGGGTAACGGACACCATATATTTT.

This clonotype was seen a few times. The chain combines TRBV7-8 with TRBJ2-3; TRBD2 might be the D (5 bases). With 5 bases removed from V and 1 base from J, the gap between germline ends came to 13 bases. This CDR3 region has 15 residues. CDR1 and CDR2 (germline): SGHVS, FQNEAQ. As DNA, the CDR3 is TGTGCCAGCAGCCGGGGAGTAAGCGGCACAGATACGCAGTATTTT. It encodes CASSRGVSGTDTQYF.